Included here is one T cell receptor (beta chain) sequence, with context. This CDR3 contains 16 residues. V dropped 0 bases and J dropped 3 bases, with 12 bases sitting between them. The germline V gene has CDR1 WNHNN and CDR2 SYGVQD (reference sequence). In the original processing: Reference gene primer amplification gave nucleated cell count estimates. Produced via immunoSEQ multiplex PCR; TCRdb's table is partial and in-frame only. V, J and clone size reflect that table, while D and trimming were determined from the DNA. The repertoire holds around 130,000 clones, with roughly 90% as singletons. This entry is derived from a study of blood T cell repertoires in COVID-19. Study background: Material from acute and convalescent COVID-19 was sourced from the United States, Italy and Spain. PBMCs, B-cell-depleted T cells, or T cells provided the cDNA or gDNA that made up the material.

The sequenced material came from peripheral blood. The clonotype comes from a man over 45 with active COVID-19. The chain couples TRBV10-1 to TRBJ1-3; D gene uncertain. The CDR3 loop is CASSESPPEYGNTIYF. As DNA, the CDR3 is TGCGCCAGCAGTGAGTCGCCCCCAGAATATGGAAACACCATATATTTT.